This TCR beta chain was profiled in a study of blood T cell repertoires in COVID-19. Across the study: Sample material is recorded as cDNA or gDNA derived from T cells, B-cell-depleted T cells, or PBMCs.

Those enrolled, adults aged roughly 18 to 100 years, came from about two dozen US areas. Original analysis: From reference gene primer amplification, estimates of nucleated cell counts were derived. Measured with immunoSEQ multiplex PCR; TCRdb has only the in-frame clones, and not every one. V, J and clone size reflect that table, while D and trimming were determined from the DNA. Here the sample spans approximately 230,000 clones, just over 85% being singletons. The receptor was isolated from a woman in her fifties or sixties with acute COVID-19. Sequencing input: PBMCs or T cells enriched from blood (not recorded which).

The CDR3 sequence is CASSGQGVTNYGYTF. DNA for the CDR3: TGTGCCAGCAGTGGACAGGGCGTTACTAACTATGGCTACACCTTC. The V gene is TRBV2, the J gene TRBJ1-2; 7 bases match TRBD1. Looked up from germline, CDR1 is SNHLY and CDR2 is FYNNEI. The CDR3 has 15 amino acids. V gave up 4 bases and J gave up 0 bases; unmatched junction bases: 5.